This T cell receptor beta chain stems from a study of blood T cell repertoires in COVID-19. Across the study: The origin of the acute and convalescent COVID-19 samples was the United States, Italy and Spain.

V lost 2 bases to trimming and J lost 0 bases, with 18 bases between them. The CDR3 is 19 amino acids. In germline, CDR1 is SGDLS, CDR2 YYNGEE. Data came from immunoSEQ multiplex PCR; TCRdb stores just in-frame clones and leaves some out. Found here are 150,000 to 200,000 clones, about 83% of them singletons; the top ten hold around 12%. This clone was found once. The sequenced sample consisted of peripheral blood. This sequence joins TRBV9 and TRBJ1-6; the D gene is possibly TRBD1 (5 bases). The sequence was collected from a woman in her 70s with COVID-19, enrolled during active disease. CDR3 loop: CASSVESRQHSSYNSPLHF. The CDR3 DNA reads TGTGCCAGCAGCGTTGAATCGAGACAGCACAGCTCCTATAATTCACCCCTCCACTTT.